This passage covers 30 T cell receptor beta chains from one sample sequenced in a study of OX40 agonist ivuxolimab in advanced cancers. This table comes from immunoSEQ multiplex PCR, and its TCRdb copy is limited to in-frame clones, with some not included. The sample has over 80,000 clones, 84% seen once. This specimen was CD4+ or CD8+ T cells sorted from blood, taken in a trial of the OX40 agonist ivuxolimab. The receptor set was obtained from an adult with an advanced solid tumor such as melanoma, head and neck, liver or kidney cancer.

The chain links TRBV2 to TRBJ2-2; the D gene is possibly TRBD1 (6 bases). The CDR3 is 16 residues long. Germline values: CDR1 SNHLY, CDR2 FYNNEI. The V and J ends lost 8 bases and 0 bases respectively, with 16 bases between them. In nucleotides, the CDR3 is TGTGCCAGCTCGGGACACCTACTAGCGAACACCGGGGAGCTGTTTTTT. Encoded protein: CASSGHLLANTGELFF.

Regarding this clone: The sample holds other DNA sequences that translate to the same CDR3. J is TRBJ2-5 and V is TRBV4-3, with D perhaps assigned TRBD1 or TRBD2 (5 bases each). Per germline, CDR1 LGHNA and CDR2 YSLEER. V gave up 3 bases and J gave up 5 bases, with 10 bases separating them. This CDR3 comprises 13 residues. The CDR3 is CASSQGRWETQYF. The CDR3 coding sequence is TGCGCCAGCAGCCAGGGACGGTGGGAGACCCAGTACTTC.

The rearrangement joins TRBV6-1 to TRBJ1-6; unclear D gene. The V gene lost 4 bases and the J gene lost 7 bases, with 14 bases spanning the gap. Germline V gene data show CDR1 as MNHNS and CDR2 as SASEGT. This CDR3 is built from 15 residues. CDR3 region: CASSGWTGENSPLHF. In DNA form, the CDR3 reads TGTGCCAGCAGTGGGTGGACCGGGGAAAATTCACCCCTCCACTTT.

This chain links TRBV23-1 with TRBJ2-7, with D maybe TRBD2 (5 bases). TRBV23-1 is recorded as an ORF, its role being uncertain. This CDR3 region has 12 residues. V was cut by 3 bases and J by 5 bases, with 8 bases left in between. CDR3 DNA sequence: TGCGCCAGCAGTCATAGAGGGCACGAGCAGTACTTC. Its translation is CASSHRGHEQYF.

This chain joins TRBV14 and TRBJ2-1, with D possibly being TRBD1 or TRBD2 (5 bases each). Trimming removed 1 base at V and 6 bases at J, with 10 bases between. The V gene's germline CDR1 is SGHDN and CDR2 FVKESK. The CDR3 runs to 14 residues. The DNA for the CDR3 is TGTGCCAGCAGCCAAGGGGGGAGAGCCAATGAGCAGTTCTTC. It encodes CASSQGGRANEQFF. Full variable domain (remainder filled in from reference TRBV14 and TRBJ2-1): EAGVTQFPSHSVIEKGQTVTLRCDPISGHDNLYWYRRVMGKEIKFLLHFVKESKQDESGMPNNRFLAERTGGTYSTLKVQPAELEDSGVYFCASSQGGRANEQFFGPGTRLTVL.

The V gene is TRBV7-2, the J gene TRBJ2-1; D possibly uses TRBD1 or TRBD2 (6 bases each). Trimming stripped 5 bases from V and 7 bases from J, with 15 bases between. Germline assignment: CDR1 SGHTA and CDR2 FQGNSA. This CDR3 contains 14 residues. This chain's CDR3 is CASSLLGGINEQFF. The CDR3 coding sequence is TGTGCCAGCAGCCTTTTAGGGGGGATAAATGAGCAGTTCTTC.

This clone occurred a few times. Other nucleotide sequences from this sample produce the same CDR3. The genes are TRBV7-2 and TRBJ2-7; 11 nucleotides line up with TRBD2. The CDR3 runs 15 residues. CDR1 SGHTA and CDR2 FQGNSA come from the germline V gene. Trimming at V came to 1 base and at J to 1 base, leaving 0 bases not matched to a gene. CDR3 loop: CASSLGTSGSYEQYF. The CDR3 DNA reads as TGTGCCAGCAGCTTAGGGACTAGCGGGTCCTACGAGCAGTACTTC.

The chain couples TRBV15 to TRBJ2-7, with 8 bases matching TRBD1. CDR3 length: 15 amino acids. V lost 0 bases, J lost 1 base, and 2 bases stayed unmatched. The germline V gene has CDR1 LNHNV and CDR2 YYDKDF (reference sequence). CDR3 DNA: TGTGCCACCAGCAGAGATGACAGGGGTTCCTACGAGCAGTACTTC. Translated, it gives CATSRDDRGSYEQYF.

The V gene is TRBV7-9, the J gene TRBJ2-5; 14 bases are shared with TRBD2. After removal of 4 bases from V and 5 bases from J, the junction contained 6 bases not matched to a gene. In germline, CDR1 is SEHNR, CDR2 FQNEAQ (reference sequence). This CDR3 has 16 residues. CDR3 sequence: CASSSLTSGRGETQYF. In nucleotides, the CDR3 is TGTGCCAGCAGCTCCCTGACTAGCGGGAGGGGCGAGACCCAGTACTTC. Full variable domain (rest looked up from reference TRBV7-9 and TRBJ2-5): DTGVSQNPRHKITKRGQNVTFRCDPISEHNRLYWYRQTLGQGPEFLTYFQNEAQLEKSRLLSDRFSAERPKGSFSTLEIQRTEQGDSAMYLCASSSLTSGRGETQYFGPGTRLLVL.

This chain joins TRBV6-1 and TRBJ1-5; D is perhaps TRBD1 (6 bases). Germline-derived CDR1 and CDR2 are MNHNS and SASEGT. Trimming left V 7 bases short and J 4 bases short, with 14 bases between. CDR3 size: 14 residues. The CDR3 sequence: CASIFRGENQPQHF. DNA of the CDR3: TGTGCCAGCATCTTCAGGGGAGAAAATCAGCCCCAGCATTTT.

CDR3 sequence reads: CASSFGGDTEAFF. In nucleotides, the CDR3 is TGTGCCAGCAGTTTTGGAGGGGACACTGAAGCTTTCTTT. The chain has TRBV6-5 and TRBJ1-1, with D possibly matching TRBD1 (5 bases). Between the trimmed V and J ends, which lost 4 bases and 3 bases, there was a span of 9 bases. The CDR3 totals 13 residues. The germline CDR1 and CDR2 sequences are MNHEY and SVGAGI.

The chain recombines TRBV7-6 with TRBJ1-1, with TRBD1 matching 11 bases. The CDR3 has 15 residues. V lost 5 bases, J lost 6 bases, and 8 bases stayed unmatched. Germline V gene sequence: CDR1 SGHVS, CDR2 FNYEAQ. CDR3 in amino acids: CASSQDRGPAAEAFF. The CDR3 bases are TGTGCCAGCAGCCAGGACAGGGGGCCGGCAGCTGAAGCTTTCTTT. Full variable domain (remainder filled in from reference TRBV7-6 and TRBJ1-1): GAGVSQSPRYKVTKRGQDVALRCDPISGHVSLYWYRQALGQGPEFLTYFNYEAQQDKSGLPNDRFSAERPEGSISTLTIQRTEQRDSAMYRCASSQDRGPAAEAFFGQGTRLTVV.

The CDR3 loop is CASSLVLGLTPEAFF. The CDR3, as DNA: TGTGCCAGCAGCTTAGTATTAGGGTTAACTCCTGAAGCTTTCTTT. The V and J genes are TRBV7-9 and TRBJ1-1; the D is unclear. The germline V gene encodes CDR1 SEHNR and CDR2 FQNEAQ (reference sequence). Trimming shortened V by 1 base and J by 6 bases, and 15 bases separated the two germline ends. The CDR3 is 15 amino acids.

The rearrangement joins TRBV7-2 to TRBJ1-4; maybe TRBD1 (5 bases). Germline CDR1 is SGHTA and CDR2 is FQGNSA. This CDR3 contains 14 residues. Deletions cut 6 bases from V and 8 bases from J, with 16 bases between. CDR3 nucleotides: TGTGCCAGCAGGCCCGGGACCCAGGAGGAAAAACTGTTTTTT. Protein: CASRPGTQEEKLFF.

J is TRBJ2-1 and V is TRBV7-9; 13 bases are a match to TRBD2. Germline V gene lookup returns CDR1 SEHNR and CDR2 FQNEAQ (reference sequence). V was pared by 3 bases and J by 2 bases, with 7 bases of the junction left unmatched. CDR3 length equals 18 residues. Here the CDR3 reads CASSFPTGTSGTYNEQFF. The DNA of the CDR3 is TGTGCCAGCAGCTTCCCAACCGGGACTAGCGGGACCTACAATGAGCAGTTCTTC.

The sample holds one count of this clone. This chain uses TRBV6-5 with TRBJ1-2; 8 bases map to TRBD1. V trimming: 2 bases; J trimming: 0 bases; junction bases outside the gene matches: 2. The length of the CDR3 is 15 residues. CDR1 and CDR2 from the germline V gene are MNHEY and SVGAGI. The CDR3 region is CASSYQGATNYGYTF. In nucleotides, the CDR3 is TGTGCCAGCAGTTACCAGGGGGCCACTAACTATGGCTACACCTTC.

The chain is built from TRBV10-3 and TRBJ2-3; TRBD1 matches at 11 bases. J lost 3 bases, V lost 6 bases, and 5 bases had no gene match. The CDR3 length is 15 residues. Per the germline V gene, CDR1 is ENHRY and CDR2 is SYGVKD. The CDR3 DNA sequence: TGTGCCATCAGGCCCGGGACAGGGGGTACAGATACGCAGTATTTT. This translates into CAIRPGTGGTDTQYF.

The chain employs TRBV6-5 and TRBJ2-1; 8 bases align to TRBD1. The CDR3 loop spans 14 amino acids. The V and J ends lost 4 bases and 5 bases, in that order; junction bases with no gene match: 4. The germline gives CDR1 MNHEY, CDR2 SVGAGI. CDR3 in amino acids: CASSSGGAHNEQFF. The DNA of the CDR3 is TGTGCCAGCAGTTCAGGGGGCGCCCACAATGAGCAGTTCTTC.

Note on this clone: An end of the junction differs from the germline gene, which may be a read error. The chain uses TRBV7-9 and TRBJ1-1; tentative D call: TRBD1 (5 bases). This CDR3 is 15 amino acids long. Per germline, CDR1 SEHNR and CDR2 FQNEAQ (reference sequence). Here the CDR3 reads CASSQDDGGETEAFF. The CDR3 region has the DNA TGCGCCAGCAGCCAAGATGACGGGGGAGAGACTGAAGCTTTCTTT.

The chain links TRBV18 to TRBJ2-5; TRBD2 matches 12 bases. V gave up 3 bases and J gave up 5 bases; unmatched junction bases: 4. Per the germline V gene, CDR1 is KGHSH and CDR2 is LQKENI. The CDR3 is 15 amino acids. In nucleotides, the CDR3 is TGTGCCAGCTCACCCTGGACTAGCGGGACCGAGACCCAGTACTTC. Translation gives CASSPWTSGTETQYF.

The J gene is TRBJ1-6, the V gene TRBV5-1, with 7 bases aligning to TRBD1. Germline CDR1 and CDR2: SGHRS and YFSETQ. V lost 3 bases and J lost 4; bases outside the gene matches: 10. CDR3 length equals 17 residues. The CDR3 sequence is CASSSAGTADYNSPLHF. CDR3 sequence (DNA): TGCGCCAGCAGCTCCGCCGGGACAGCCGATTATAATTCACCCCTCCACTTT. The full variable domain, completed using reference TRBV5-1 and TRBJ1-6, is KAGVTQTPRYLIKTRGQQVTLSCSPISGHRSVSWYQQTPGQGLQFLFEYFSETQRNKGNFPGRFSGRQFSNSRSEMNVSTLELGDSALYLCASSSAGTADYNSPLHFGNGTRLTVT.

This clone has a handful of counts. V and J are TRBV7-2 and TRBJ2-4, with D possibly called TRBD1 or TRBD2 (5 bases each). There are 15 residues in the CDR3. Per germline, CDR1 SGHTA and CDR2 FQGNSA. Trimming stripped 8 bases from V and 5 bases from J, with 19 bases between. DNA of the CDR3: TGTGCCAGCTCTCCATTTCGGGGCTATGAAAACATTCAGTACTTC. Protein sequence: CASSPFRGYENIQYF.

This chain connects TRBV28 to TRBJ1-4; no clear D gene. The ends were cut back, 5 bases at V and 4 bases at J, with 8 bases in the middle. Germline V gives CDR1 MDHEN, CDR2 SYDVKM. The CDR3 is 13 residues long. The CDR3, as DNA: TGTGCCAGCAGTCCCCGCGTTAATGAAAAACTGTTTTTT. Its translation: CASSPRVNEKLFF.

This chain connects TRBV5-6 to TRBJ2-5; TRBD2 matches at 10 bases. From germline, CDR1 is SGHDT and CDR2 YYEEEE. The CDR3 has 16 residues. Trimming cost V 1 base and J 5 bases; bases outside gene matches: 8. The DNA of the CDR3 is TGTGCCAGCAGCTTGAAGCGGGAGGGCCCTCAGGAGACCCAGTACTTC. Translated: CASSLKREGPQETQYF.

The genes are TRBV20-1 and TRBJ1-4, with D perhaps TRBD1 (5 bases). Trimming shortened V by 3 bases and J by 8 bases, and 7 bases separated the two germline ends. This CDR3 is 11 amino acids long. Germline-derived CDR1 and CDR2 are DFQATT and SNEGSKA (reference sequence). CDR3 nucleotides: TGCAGTGCTAGGACAGTGGAAAAACTGTTTTTT. Residues: CSARTVEKLFF.

This clone occurred once. The chain carries TRBV6-6 and TRBJ2-1; 11 bases align to TRBD2. With 8 bases clipped from V and 5 bases from J, the junction kept 8 bases outside the gene matches. CDR3 size: 15 residues. Germline assignment: CDR1 MNHNY and CDR2 SVGAGI (reference sequence). This chain's CDR3 is CASVNSGLADNEQFF. The CDR3, as DNA: TGTGCCAGCGTAAACTCGGGACTAGCGGACAATGAGCAGTTCTTC.

The rearrangement uses TRBV7-6 and TRBJ2-7; D not certain. This CDR3 region has 14 residues. CDR1 SGHVS and CDR2 FNYEAQ come from the germline V gene. V lost 1 base to trimming and J lost 1 base, with 8 bases between them. This CDR3 reads CASSLVATSYEQYF. The CDR3 region has the DNA TGTGCCAGCAGCTTAGTTGCTACTTCCTACGAGCAGTACTTC.

This chain joins TRBV7-2 and TRBJ2-7, with 8 bases that match TRBD2. Trimming took 3 bases from V and 0 from J; bases not matched to a gene: 7. The CDR3 covers 16 residues. Germline loops: CDR1 SGHTA, CDR2 FQGNSA. In nucleotides, the CDR3 is TGTGCCAGCAGCTTTAGTGCGGGGGGTATCTCCTACGAGCAGTACTTC. It specifies CASSFSAGGISYEQYF.

The J gene is TRBJ1-2, the V gene TRBV6-1, with D maybe TRBD1 (5 bases). V lost 4 bases, J lost 0 bases, and 9 bases lay in between. Germline V gives CDR1 MNHNS, CDR2 SASEGT. The CDR3 runs 14 residues. Here the CDR3 reads CASSGDGANYGYTF. CDR3 coding DNA: TGTGCCAGCAGTGGGGACGGAGCTAACTATGGCTACACCTTC.

The V gene is TRBV27, the J gene TRBJ2-1; D call uncertain. Deletions cut 2 bases from V and 4 bases from J, with 9 bases between. CDR1 is MNHEY and CDR2 is SMNVEV in the germline V gene (reference sequence). This CDR3 is built from 14 residues. CDR3 coding DNA: TGTGCCAGCAGTTTAATCGCCAGTTACAATGAGCAGTTCTTC. Its translation is CASSLIASYNEQFF.